A single sample gave rise to the 11 T cell receptor beta chains below, sequenced in a study of blood T cell repertoires in COVID-19. Clones were sequenced by immunoSEQ multiplex PCR, and TCRdb holds only the in-frame ones, with some missing. The top ten hold about 1% of the sample, which has 160,000 or so clones, about 85% seen once. Sequenced sample: peripheral blood. These receptors originate from a man between 35 and 55 years old with acute or convalescent COVID-19.

The gene calls are TRBV27 and TRBJ1-1; no reliable D call. The V and J ends lost 5 bases and 1 base respectively, with 14 bases between them. The CDR3 runs to 15 residues. Germline V gene lookup returns CDR1 MNHEY and CDR2 SMNVEV (reference sequence). The CDR3, as DNA: TGTGCCAGCAGTCCGTCACTTAGTTGGAACACTGAAGCTTTCTTT. It codes for CASSPSLSWNTEAFF.

The chain joins TRBV4-3 to TRBJ2-2; a weak D match, TRBD2 (6 bases). Per germline, CDR1 LGHNA and CDR2 YSLEER. The CDR3 is made up of 16 amino acids. V dropped 3 bases and J dropped 1 base, with 12 bases sitting between them. CDR3 in amino acids: CASSHDRDLNTGELFF. CDR3 nucleotides: TGCGCCAGCAGCCATGACCGGGACTTGAACACCGGGGAGCTGTTTTTT.

This clone has a single count. As DNA, the CDR3 is TGTGCCAGCAGCTTAGAGGCCAGGGGCCCCCCCACAGATACGCAGTATTTT. Residues: CASSLEARGPPTDTQYF. This chain uses TRBV7-2 with TRBJ2-3; D perhaps matches TRBD1 (6 bases). The CDR3 extends over 17 amino acids. Trimming stripped 1 base from V and 2 bases from J, with 16 bases between. In germline, CDR1 is SGHTA, CDR2 FQGNSA. Drawing the rest from reference TRBV7-2 and TRBJ2-3, the complete variable domain is GAGVSQSPSNKVTEKGKDVELRCDPISGHTALYWYRQSLGQGLEFLIYFQGNSAPDKSGLPSDRFSAERTGGSVSTLTIQRTQQEDSAVYLCASSLEARGPPTDTQYFGPGTRLTVL.

This chain links TRBV9 with TRBJ2-1, with D unresolved. V was cut by 2 bases and J by 6 bases, with 6 bases left in between. The germline gives CDR1 SGDLS, CDR2 YYNGEE. The CDR3 covers 12 residues. CDR3 loop: CASSVLSNEQFF. The DNA for the CDR3 is TGTGCCAGCAGCGTTCTCTCCAATGAGCAGTTCTTC. Together with reference TRBV9 and TRBJ2-1, the CDR3 gives the full variable domain: DSGVTQTPKHLITATGQRVTLRCSPRSGDLSVYWYQQSLDQGLQFLIQYYNGEERAKGNILERFSAQQFPDLHSELNLSSLELGDSALYFCASSVLSNEQFFGPGTRLTVL.

The chain combines TRBV3-1 (or the pseudogene TRBV3-2) with TRBJ1-1, with D unclear. The V end lost 1 base, the J end lost 2 bases, and 11 bases lay between the germline ends. The germline CDR1 and CDR2 sequences are LGHDT and YNNKEL (reference sequence). The CDR3 spans 15 residues. The CDR3 DNA reads as TGTGCCAGCAGCCAAGTCTCCGGGAGTAACACTGAAGCTTTCTTT. This encodes CASSQVSGSNTEAFF.

Only one count was recorded for this clone. The gene calls are TRBV5-1 and TRBJ1-1, with a weak D call TRBD1 (6 bases). CDR1 SGHRS and CDR2 YFSETQ come from the germline V gene. This CDR3 has 11 amino acids. The V end lost 2 bases, the J end lost 8 bases, and 7 bases lay between the germline ends. CDR3 sequence reads: CASSFGTEAFF. The CDR3 bases are TGCGCCAGCAGCTTCGGGACAGAAGCTTTCTTT. The variable domain in full, completed from reference TRBV5-1 and TRBJ1-1, reads KAGVTQTPRYLIKTRGQQVTLSCSPISGHRSVSWYQQTPGQGLQFLFEYFSETQRNKGNFPGRFSGRQFSNSRSEMNVSTLELGDSALYLCASSFGTEAFFGQGTRLTVV.

The rearrangement links TRBV10-2 to TRBJ2-1, with 9 nucleotides matching TRBD2. The CDR3 has 15 amino acids. The germline gives CDR1 WSHSY, CDR2 SAAADI. The J segment lost 5 bases and the V segment lost 6 bases, leaving 8 bases of the junction unmatched. Here the CDR3 reads CASRPETSGNNEQFF. The CDR3 DNA sequence: TGCGCCAGCAGGCCGGAGACTAGCGGTAACAATGAGCAGTTCTTC.

The chain recombines TRBV4-1 with TRBJ1-4, with D uncertain. Germline-derived CDR1 and CDR2 are MGHRA and YSYEKL. The V end was cut by 0 bases, the J end by 2 bases, with 4 bases between. The CDR3 totals 14 residues. CDR3 in DNA: TGCGCCAGCAGCCAAGATCGGACTAATGAAAAACTGTTTTTT. Amino acid sequence: CASSQDRTNEKLFF.

In its sample, this clone was seen once. The chain carries TRBV5-4 and TRBJ2-3, with 7 nucleotides matching TRBD2. Germline V gene data show CDR1 as SGHNT and CDR2 as YYREEE (reference sequence). The CDR3 length is 15 residues. With 3 bases clipped from V and 1 base from J, the junction kept 5 bases outside the gene matches. CDR3 sequence (DNA): TGTGCCAGCAGCTCGAAGAGCGGGGGCACAGATACGCAGTATTTT. Residues: CASSSKSGGTDTQYF.

The V and J genes are TRBV4-1 and TRBJ1-2; 8 bases line up with TRBD1. The CDR3 is made up of 14 amino acids. Trimming removed 0 bases from V and 5 bases from J; junction bases left unmatched: 2. Germline CDR1 is MGHRA and CDR2 is YSYEKL. CDR3 region: CASSQERDRYGYTF. In DNA form, the CDR3 reads TGCGCCAGCAGCCAAGAACGGGACAGGTATGGCTACACCTTC.

CDR3 protein: CASSSRLSGGRNEQFF. For the CDR3, the DNA is TGTGCCAGCAGCTCCCGTCTTTCGGGGGGTCGGAATGAGCAGTTCTTC. The genes are TRBV7-9 and TRBJ2-1; 7 nucleotides line up with TRBD2. This CDR3 has 16 amino acids. CDR1 is SEHNR and CDR2 is FQNEAQ in the germline V gene (reference sequence). The J segment lost 7 bases and the V segment lost 4 bases, leaving 13 bases of the junction unmatched.